This T cell receptor beta chain was recorded in a study of cytomegalovirus exposure and HLA in healthy donors. Study results and limitations: It was reportedly the case that the classifier diagnosed cytomegalovirus status with high specificity and sensitivity.

Vbeta (60) and Jbeta (13) primers were used in the PCR. Only in-frame clones appear in the TCRdb table, and some are missing; sequencing was by immunoSEQ multiplex PCR. The sample includes about 98,000 clones, under 70% of them seen just once. With regard to this clone: Antigen specificity is unknown.

V dropped 4 bases and J dropped 0 bases, with 16 bases sitting between them. The CDR3 is 16 amino acids. CDR1 SGHNT and CDR2 YYREEE come from the germline V gene (reference sequence). The sequenced sample consisted of PBMCs. This sequence originates from a man aged 50 to 59 in good health and CMV-seronegative. The chain recombines TRBV5-4 with TRBJ1-1; D is uncertain. CDR3 amino acids: CASSRAGGIMNTEAFF. The CDR3 bases are TGTGCCAGCAGCCGGGCGGGAGGGATTATGAACACTGAAGCTTTCTTT. Full variable domain (outside the CDR3, taken from reference TRBV5-4 and TRBJ1-1): ETGVTQSPTHLIKTRGQQVTLRCSSQSGHNTVSWYQQALGQGPQFIFQYYREEENGRGNFPPRFSGLQFPNYSSELNVNALELDDSALYLCASSRAGGIMNTEAFFGQGTRLTVV.